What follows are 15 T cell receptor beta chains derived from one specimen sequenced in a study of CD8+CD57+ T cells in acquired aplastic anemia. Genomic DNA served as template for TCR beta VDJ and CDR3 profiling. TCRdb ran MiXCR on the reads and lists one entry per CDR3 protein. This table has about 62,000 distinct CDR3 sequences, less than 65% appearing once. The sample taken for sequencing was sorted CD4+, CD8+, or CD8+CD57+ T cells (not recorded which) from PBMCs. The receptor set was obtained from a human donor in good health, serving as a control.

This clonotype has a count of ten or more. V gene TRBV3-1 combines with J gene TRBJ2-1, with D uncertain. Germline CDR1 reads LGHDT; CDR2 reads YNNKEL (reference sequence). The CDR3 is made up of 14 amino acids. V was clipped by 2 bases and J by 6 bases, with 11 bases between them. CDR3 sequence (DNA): TGTGCCAGCAGCCAATCCTTCTCGGGCAATGAGCAGTTCTTC. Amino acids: CASSQSFSGNEQFF.

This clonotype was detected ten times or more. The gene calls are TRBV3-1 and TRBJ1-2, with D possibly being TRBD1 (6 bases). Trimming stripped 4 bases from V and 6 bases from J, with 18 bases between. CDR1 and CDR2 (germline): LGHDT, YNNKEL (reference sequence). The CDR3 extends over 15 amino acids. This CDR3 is CASSPWGGESHGYTF. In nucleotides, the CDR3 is TGTGCCAGCAGCCCTTGGGGGGGCGAGAGCCATGGCTACACCTTC.

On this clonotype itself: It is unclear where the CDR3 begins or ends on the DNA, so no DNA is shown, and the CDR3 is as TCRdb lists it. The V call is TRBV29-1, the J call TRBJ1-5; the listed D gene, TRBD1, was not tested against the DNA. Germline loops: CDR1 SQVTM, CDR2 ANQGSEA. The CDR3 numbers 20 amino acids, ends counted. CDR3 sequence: CSVMTVANTEAFFGQSPQHF.

Here the CDR3 DNA reads TGTGCCAGCAGCTCGGACAGCCCTGAAGCTTTCTTT. This sequence encodes CASSSDSPEAFF. V and J are TRBV2 and TRBJ1-1; the D gene is possibly TRBD1 (6 bases). The germline V gene encodes CDR1 SNHLY and CDR2 FYNNEI. The CDR3 has 12 residues. Trimming took off 6 bases at V and 6 bases at J, with 11 bases between the two ends.

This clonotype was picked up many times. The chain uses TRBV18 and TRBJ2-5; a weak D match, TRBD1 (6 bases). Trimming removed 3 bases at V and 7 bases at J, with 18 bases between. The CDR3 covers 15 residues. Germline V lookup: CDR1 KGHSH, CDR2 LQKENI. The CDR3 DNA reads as TGTGCCAGCTCACCCTCCCGGACAGCTCGGGGGACCCAGTACTTC. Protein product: CASSPSRTARGTQYF.

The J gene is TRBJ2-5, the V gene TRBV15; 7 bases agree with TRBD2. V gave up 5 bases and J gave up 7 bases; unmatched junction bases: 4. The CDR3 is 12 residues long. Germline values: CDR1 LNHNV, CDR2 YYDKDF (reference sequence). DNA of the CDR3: TGTGCCACCAGCCCCGCGGGAGCGACCCAGTACTTC. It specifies CATSPAGATQYF.

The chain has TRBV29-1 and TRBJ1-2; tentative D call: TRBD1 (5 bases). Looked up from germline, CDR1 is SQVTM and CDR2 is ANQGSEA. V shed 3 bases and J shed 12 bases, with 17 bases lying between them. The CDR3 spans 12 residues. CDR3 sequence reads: CSVDLLGTGNTF. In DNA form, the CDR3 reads TGCAGCGTTGATCTCCTCGGGACTGGAAACACCTTC.

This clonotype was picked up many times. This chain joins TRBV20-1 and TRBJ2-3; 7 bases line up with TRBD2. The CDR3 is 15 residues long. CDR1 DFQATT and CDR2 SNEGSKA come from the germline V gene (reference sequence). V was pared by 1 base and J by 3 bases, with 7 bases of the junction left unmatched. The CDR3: CSARAPSGGTDTQYF. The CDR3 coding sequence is TGCAGTGCTAGAGCCCCTAGCGGAGGAACAGATACGCAGTATTTT.

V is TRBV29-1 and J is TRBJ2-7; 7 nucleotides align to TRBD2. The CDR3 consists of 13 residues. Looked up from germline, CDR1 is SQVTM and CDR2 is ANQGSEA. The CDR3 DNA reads TGCAGTTTTGCAGCGGGAACGATCTACGAGCAGTACTTC. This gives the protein CSFAAGTIYEQYF.

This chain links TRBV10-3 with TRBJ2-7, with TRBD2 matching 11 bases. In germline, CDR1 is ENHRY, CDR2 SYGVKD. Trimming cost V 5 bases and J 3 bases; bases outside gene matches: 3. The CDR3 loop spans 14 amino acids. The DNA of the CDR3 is TGTGCCATCAGTAGACTAGCGGGATTCTACGAGCAGTACTTC. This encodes CAISRLAGFYEQYF.

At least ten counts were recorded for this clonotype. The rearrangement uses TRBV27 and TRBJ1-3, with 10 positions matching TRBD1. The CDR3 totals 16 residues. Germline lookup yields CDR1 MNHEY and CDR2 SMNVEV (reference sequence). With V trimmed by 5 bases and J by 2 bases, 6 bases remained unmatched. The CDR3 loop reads CASSRGTGATGNTIYF. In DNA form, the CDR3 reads TGTGCCAGCAGTCGCGGGACAGGGGCAACTGGAAACACCATATATTTT.

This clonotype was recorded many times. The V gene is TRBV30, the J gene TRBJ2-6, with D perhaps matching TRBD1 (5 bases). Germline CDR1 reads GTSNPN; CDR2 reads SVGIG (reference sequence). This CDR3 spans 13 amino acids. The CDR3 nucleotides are TGTGCGTTGACAGACTCTGGGGCCAACGTCCTGACTTTC. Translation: CALTDSGANVLTF.

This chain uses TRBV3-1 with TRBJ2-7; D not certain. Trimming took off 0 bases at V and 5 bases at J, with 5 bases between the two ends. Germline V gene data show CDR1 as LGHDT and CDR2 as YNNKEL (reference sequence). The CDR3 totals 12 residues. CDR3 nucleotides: TGTGCCAGCAGCCAAGATAGCCACGAGCAGTACTTC. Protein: CASSQDSHEQYF.

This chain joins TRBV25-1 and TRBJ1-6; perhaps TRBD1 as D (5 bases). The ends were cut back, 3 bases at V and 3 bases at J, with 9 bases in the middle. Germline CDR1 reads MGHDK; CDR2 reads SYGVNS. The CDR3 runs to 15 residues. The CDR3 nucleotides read TGTGCCAGCAGTGACCCGGGGGACTATAATTCACCCCTCCACTTT. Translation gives CASSDPGDYNSPLHF.

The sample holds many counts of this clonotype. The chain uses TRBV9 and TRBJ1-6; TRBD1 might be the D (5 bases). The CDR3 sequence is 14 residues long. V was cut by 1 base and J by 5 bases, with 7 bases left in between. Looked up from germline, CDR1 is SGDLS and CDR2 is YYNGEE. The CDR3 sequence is CASSVWGNNSPLHF. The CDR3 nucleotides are TGTGCCAGCAGCGTATGGGGGAATAATTCACCCCTCCACTTT.